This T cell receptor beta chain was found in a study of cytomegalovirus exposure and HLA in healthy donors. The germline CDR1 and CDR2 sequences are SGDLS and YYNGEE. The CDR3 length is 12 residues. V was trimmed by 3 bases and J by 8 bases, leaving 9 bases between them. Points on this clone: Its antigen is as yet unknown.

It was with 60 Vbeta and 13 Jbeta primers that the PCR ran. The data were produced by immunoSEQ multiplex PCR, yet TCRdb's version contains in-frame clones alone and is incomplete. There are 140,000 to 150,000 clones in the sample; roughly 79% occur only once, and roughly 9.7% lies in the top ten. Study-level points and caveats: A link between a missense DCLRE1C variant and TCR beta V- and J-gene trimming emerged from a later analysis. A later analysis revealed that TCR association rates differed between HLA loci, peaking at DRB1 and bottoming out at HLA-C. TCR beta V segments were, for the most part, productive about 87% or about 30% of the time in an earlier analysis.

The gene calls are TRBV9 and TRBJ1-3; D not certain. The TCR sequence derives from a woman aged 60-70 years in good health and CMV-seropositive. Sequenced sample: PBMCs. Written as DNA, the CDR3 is TGTGCCAGCAGCGCCCTCCGGGACACCATATATTTT. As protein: CASSALRDTIYF.